Shown below are 11 T cell receptor beta chains from a single sample sequenced in a study of T cells expressing NK-cell markers. TCRdb re-called the 5' RACE reads; one entry per CDR3 protein, DNA not given. The sample's table shows around 280,000 distinct CDR3 sequences. Sequencing was performed on blood T cells: a sorted CD56 or NKG2C T cell subset, CD4+ or CD8+ T cells, or bulk PBMC T cells (not recorded which). These receptors were obtained from a man aged 18 to 30 in good health.

The chain recombines TRBV2 with TRBJ2-5; absent DNA, TCRdb's TRBD1 call cannot be checked. Germline V gene data show CDR1 as SNHLY and CDR2 as FYNNEI. The CDR3 has 18 residues. This chain's CDR3 is CASREGAGGQGYQETQYF.

The gene calls are TRBV24-1 and TRBJ2-2. This CDR3 region has 15 residues. Germline loops: CDR1 KGHDR, CDR2 SFDVKD. CDR3 sequence: CATSDYTGSAGELFF.

The CDR3 region is CASSLVLAGGETQYF. The J gene is TRBJ2-5, the V gene TRBV5-6; as DNA is missing, the TRBD2 call by TCRdb cannot be tested. The CDR3 is made up of 15 amino acids. Germline CDR1 SGHDT, CDR2 YYEEEE. The full variable domain, with the rest looked up from reference TRBV5-6 and TRBJ2-5, is DAGVTQSPTHLIKTRGQQVTLRCSPKSGHDTVSWYQQALGQGPQFIFQYYEEEERQRGNFPDRFSGHQFPNYSSELNVNALLLGDSALYLCASSLVLAGGETQYFGPGTRLLVL.

V is TRBV20-1 and J is TRBJ2-7. The CDR3 sequence is 12 residues long. Germline V gene sequence: CDR1 DFQATT, CDR2 SNEGSKA (reference sequence). The CDR3: CSARLGVYEQYF.

The chain joins TRBV5-4 to TRBJ2-4; TCRdb picks TRBD1, but there is no DNA to check that call. CDR1 is SGHNT, CDR2 YYREEE, per germline (reference sequence). The CDR3 extends over 13 amino acids. The CDR3 region is CASSSGQGYIQYF.

The V call is TRBV2, the J call TRBJ1-1; the TCRdb call, TRBD1, lacks DNA for checking. CDR1 is SNHLY and CDR2 is FYNNEI in the germline V gene. This CDR3 contains 13 residues. CDR3 loop: CASLRAGDTEAFF. Complete variable domain (other parts from reference TRBV2 and TRBJ1-1): EPEVTQTPSHQVTQMGQEVILRCVPISNHLYFYWYRQILGQKVEFLVSFYNNEISEKSEIFDDQFSVERPDGSNFTLKIRSTKLEDSAMYFCASLRAGDTEAFFGQGTRLTVV.

CDR3: CASSFNSDRNYGYTF. V is TRBV5-1 and J is TRBJ1-2; the D call of TRBD1 rests on TCRdb alone, since no DNA is present to check it. The CDR3 has 15 residues. Germline CDR1 reads SGHRS; CDR2 reads YFSETQ.

The V and J genes are TRBV20-1 and TRBJ2-1. Per the germline V gene, CDR1 is DFQATT and CDR2 is SNEGSKA (reference sequence). The length of the CDR3 is 12 residues. CDR3 residues: CSARGSHNEQFF.

The chain carries TRBV12-3 or TRBV12-4 and TRBJ2-3; the D call from TCRdb, TRBD2, cannot be confirmed without DNA. The CDR3 is 13 residues long. Here the CDR3 reads CASSGRAPDTQYF.

The chain uses TRBV20-1 and TRBJ2-1; without DNA, the TCRdb call of TRBD1 cannot be checked. Germline CDR1 is DFQATT and CDR2 is SNEGSKA (reference sequence). The CDR3 is made up of 14 amino acids. This CDR3 reads CSATFPRQGGEQFF.

The chain recombines TRBV12-3 or TRBV12-4 with TRBJ1-1; the TCRdb D gene call, TRBD1, has no DNA to confirm it. CDR3 length equals 15 residues. The CDR3 sequence is CASNPARGSYTEAFF.